Shown below are 9 T cell receptor beta chains from a single sample sequenced in a study of shared clonotypes between healthy human individuals. Assay used: immunoSEQ multiplex PCR; TCRdb lists only in-frame clones, some missing. The repertoire has 650,000 to 800,000 clones, around 70% of them found once; the top ten carry roughly 1.8%. The sample taken for sequencing was memory CD4+ T cells sorted from blood. Subset described: CD45RA-negative fraction. Receptors were obtained from a woman in her twenties or thirties in good health.

This clone came up a few times. The CDR3 sequence: CASSLGQGRVRPQHF. DNA for the CDR3: TGTGCCAGCAGTTTAGGACAGGGCCGGGTACGACCCCAGCATTTT. The genes are TRBV27 and TRBJ1-5, with TRBD1 identical over 8 bases. CDR1 and CDR2 from the germline V gene are MNHEY and SMNVEV (reference sequence). CDR3 length: 15 residues. The V and J ends lost 2 bases and 10 bases, in that order; junction bases with no gene match: 10.

The CDR3 loop is CASSLQAGIPNEQFF. The CDR3, as DNA: TGTGCCAGCAGTTTACAGGCGGGAATACCCAATGAGCAGTTCTTC. The J gene is TRBJ2-1, the V gene TRBV27; D is possibly TRBD2 (6 bases). The germline V and J ends were trimmed by 2 bases and 6 bases, with 14 bases remaining between them. The CDR3 is 15 amino acids. Germline CDR1 MNHEY, CDR2 SMNVEV (reference sequence).

The chain links TRBV19 to TRBJ2-1, with D unclear. The V end was cut by 6 bases, the J end by 4 bases, with 13 bases between. Germline CDR1 is LNHDA and CDR2 is SQIVND (reference sequence). This CDR3 spans 14 amino acids. The CDR3 spells CASRPSGLYNEQFF. The CDR3, as DNA: TGTGCCAGTAGGCCTTCCGGGCTGTACAATGAGCAGTTCTTC.

The V call is TRBV10-1, the J call TRBJ2-1; TRBD2 matches at 10 bases. Germline CDR1 WNHNN, CDR2 SYGVQD (reference sequence). The CDR3 has 18 residues. V was pared by 2 bases and J by 6 bases, with 13 bases of the junction left unmatched. The CDR3 spells CASSEAPFASGRSNEQFF. In DNA, the CDR3 is TGCGCCAGCAGTGAGGCCCCCTTCGCTAGCGGGAGAAGCAATGAGCAGTTCTTC.

The CDR3 loop is CASSWAYKIYEQYF. The CDR3, as DNA: TGTGCCAGCAGCTGGGCGTATAAGATCTACGAGCAGTACTTC. The chain links TRBV27 to TRBJ2-7, with no clear D. Trimming removed 6 bases at V and 3 bases at J, with 15 bases between. The CDR3 runs to 14 residues. Germline-derived CDR1 and CDR2 are MNHEY and SMNVEV (reference sequence).

The rearrangement uses TRBV27 and TRBJ2-5; 11 bases align to TRBD1. CDR3 length equals 16 residues. CDR1 and CDR2 from the germline V gene are MNHEY and SMNVEV (reference sequence). V was pared by 6 bases and J by 1 base, with 7 bases of the junction left unmatched. CDR3 DNA: TGTGCCAGCAGGATGACCGGGACAGGGGGCCAAGAGACCCAGTACTTC. It specifies CASRMTGTGGQETQYF.

The V and J genes are TRBV10-1 and TRBJ2-7; D remains unclear. Germline V lookup: CDR1 WNHNN, CDR2 SYGVQD (reference sequence). The CDR3 extends over 13 amino acids. Trimming took 6 bases from V and 0 from J, leaving 9 bases between them. This chain's CDR3 is CASSPRASYEQYF. CDR3 nucleotides: TGCGCCAGCAGCCCTAGGGCCTCCTACGAGCAGTACTTC.

The genes are TRBV5-1 and TRBJ2-7; weak D call: TRBD2 (5 bases). V was shortened by 4 bases and J by 5 bases, with 16 bases between the two germline ends. The CDR3 length is 14 residues. The germline gives CDR1 SGHRS, CDR2 YFSETQ. CDR3 sequence reads: CASSNRERSHEQYF. The CDR3 DNA is TGCGCCAGCAGCAACCGGGAAAGATCACACGAGCAGTACTTC.

The V call is TRBV7-9, the J call TRBJ2-2, with 11 bases aligning to TRBD2. CDR3 length equals 19 residues. After removal of 6 bases from V and 7 bases from J, the junction contained 19 bases not matched to a gene. The germline gives CDR1 SEHNR, CDR2 FQNEAQ (reference sequence). The CDR3 loop reads CASSNILTPTSGDVGELFF. DNA for the CDR3: TGTGCCAGCAGTAACATCCTCACCCCGACTAGCGGGGATGTCGGGGAGCTGTTTTTT.